The following is a T cell receptor beta chain sequence with its context. The data were obtained in a study of T cells in Graves' hyperthyroidism and ophthalmopathy. Ophthalmopathy patients had Clinical Activity Score at least 3, NOSPECS grade at least 4, duration under 3 months. Criteria for exclusion of patients were uncontrolled infection, other autoimmune disease, pregnancy or lactation. Source material for PBMCs was roughly 10 ml fresh peripheral blood. RNA transcripts were the template for amplifying TCR beta CDR3 regions. The HTBI primer set was used in a first-round RT-PCR of the TCR CDR3. TCRdb analysed the multiplex PCR reads with MiXCR anew, one entry per CDR3 protein. Of roughly 650,000 distinct CDR3 sequences in the sample, roughly 16% are singletons; the top ten hold around 3.5%. This CDR3 is 11 amino acids long. V was trimmed by 6 bases and J by 10 bases, leaving 10 bases between them. CDR1 and CDR2 (germline): MDHEN, SYDVKM.

The source is a woman in her 40s with Graves' ophthalmopathy. V gene TRBV28 combines with J gene TRBJ2-1; TRBD1 or TRBD2 may be the D gene (5 bases each). The sequencing sample was made of blood. CDR3 residues: CASSAGTEQFF. CDR3 bases: TGTGCCAGCAGCGCCGGGACGGAGCAGTTCTTC.